This T cell receptor beta chain was retrieved from a study of blood T cell repertoires in COVID-19. The CDR3 covers 11 residues. Germline V gives CDR1 SQVTM, CDR2 ANQGSEA. Trimming removed 3 bases from V and 13 bases from J; junction bases left unmatched: 8. Sequencing was performed with immunoSEQ multiplex PCR; in TCRdb, only in-frame clones are kept and a portion is missing. In the table there are 200,000 to 300,000 clones, around 80% of which are singletons. The sample comprised peripheral blood. The chain carries TRBV29-1 and TRBJ1-2, with 7 bases fitting TRBD1. The clonotype comes from a human donor in a cohort sampled during active COVID-19. CDR3: CSVDQGRGSTF. The CDR3 DNA reads as TGCAGCGTTGATCAAGGCAGGGGGAGCACCTTC.